This record looks at one TCR beta chain sequence and its context. This PCR relied on a set of 60 Vbeta primers and 13 Jbeta primers. Generated by immunoSEQ multiplex PCR, the TCRdb table keeps only in-frame clones and is missing some. This listing includes 120,000 to 150,000 clones. This record comes from a study of cytomegalovirus exposure and HLA in healthy donors. This CDR3 region has 17 residues. Germline CDR1 reads KGHSH; CDR2 reads LQKENI. Losses at the gene ends were 5 bases for V and 0 bases for J; bases not matched to a gene: 10. The origin of this receptor is a woman between 45 and 60 years old in good health and CMV-seronegative. The rearrangement joins TRBV18 to TRBJ1-5, with 7 bases lining up with TRBD1. Material: PBMCs. DNA of the CDR3: TGTGCCAGCTCATCGGACGGGAGGGGGCATAGCAATCAGCCCCAGCATTTT. Translating it yields CASSSDGRGHSNQPQHF.